These 8 T cell receptor beta chains were sequenced from one sample in a study of shared clonotypes between healthy human individuals (dated by TCRdb to 2020 to 2021). The receptor library was made with the immunoSEQ multiplex PCR assay. Drawn from immuneACCESS, this table holds only the in-frame rearrangements with V and J called that TCRdb kept. Clones are partly lost; checked studies trace under half to an unresolved V gene and leave the rest unexplained. The sample table shows some 680,000 clones, and less than 80% are seen once. In total, the top ten clones hold 1.5% to 2% of the sample. The material sequenced was memory CD4+ T cells sorted from blood. The label giving this sample's cell subset or site can be read as: CD45RA-negative fraction. These receptors all stem from a woman aged 25-40 years in good health.

In the case of this clone: The identical CDR3 is also encoded by other nucleotide sequences in the sample. The chain is built from TRBV6-1 and TRBJ1-5; D not resolved. CDR1 is MNHNS, CDR2 SASEGT, per germline. Trimming left V 4 bases short and J 0 bases short, with 7 bases between. CDR3 size: 14 residues. CDR3 region: CASSVGGSNQPQHF. In DNA form, the CDR3 reads TGTGCCAGCAGTGTCGGTGGTAGCAATCAGCCCCAGCATTTT.

The rearrangement joins TRBV5-6 to TRBJ2-7, with 9 bases aligning to TRBD1. The CDR3 contains 14 residues. CDR1 and CDR2 from the germline V gene are SGHDT and YYEEEE. Trimming took 4 bases from V and 4 from J; bases not matched to a gene: 6. The CDR3 loop reads CASSSTGTGYEQYF. The CDR3 region has the DNA TGTGCCAGCAGCAGCACCGGGACAGGGTACGAGCAGTACTTC.

The chain has TRBV6-6 and TRBJ2-7; TRBD2 might be the D (6 bases). CDR3 length: 14 residues. V was clipped by 7 bases and J by 0 bases, with 13 bases between them. Germline V gene sequence: CDR1 MNHNY, CDR2 SVGAGI (reference sequence). The CDR3 sequence is CASKGRDRSYEQYF. The CDR3 region has the DNA TGTGCCAGCAAGGGGCGGGACCGCTCCTACGAGCAGTACTTC.

This clone was observed a few times. The chain employs TRBV11-2 and TRBJ1-2; D is unresolved. Germline values: CDR1 SGHAT, CDR2 FQNNGV. The CDR3 runs to 12 residues. V shed 1 base and J shed 10 bases, with 10 bases lying between them. The CDR3: CASSLAGGTYTF. The DNA of the CDR3 is TGTGCCAGCAGCTTAGCCGGTGGAACCTACACCTTC.

This clone turned up a few times. This chain connects TRBV11-2 to TRBJ2-2; 8 bases line up with TRBD2. CDR3 size: 16 residues. Germline assignment: CDR1 SGHAT and CDR2 FQNNGV. V dropped 4 bases and J dropped 9; count of bases not matched to a gene: 13. For the CDR3, the DNA is TGTGCCAGCAGCTCGCTTACTAGCGGAAGTGTGCGGGAGCTGTTTTTT. Its translation: CASSSLTSGSVRELFF.

This clone was seen a single time. J is TRBJ1-4 and V is TRBV2; 10 nucleotides line up with TRBD1. J was trimmed by 7 bases and V by 7 bases; bases with no gene match: 3. The germline V gene has CDR1 SNHLY and CDR2 FYNNEI. This CDR3 is 13 amino acids long. The CDR3 DNA reads TGTGCCAGCAAGGGACAGGGGAGTGAAAAACTGTTTTTT. It translates to CASKGQGSEKLFF. The full variable domain, with the rest looked up from reference TRBV2 and TRBJ1-4, is EPEVTQTPSHQVTQMGQEVILRCVPISNHLYFYWYRQILGQKVEFLVSFYNNEISEKSEIFDDQFSVERPDGSNFTLKIRSTKLEDSAMYFCASKGQGSEKLFFGSGTQLSVL.

The chain links TRBV4-1 to TRBJ2-3; D unclear. Trimming stripped 9 bases from V and 2 bases from J, with 12 bases between. Germline loops: CDR1 MGHRA, CDR2 YSYEKL. This CDR3 has 13 residues. CDR3 protein: CASKPRNTDTQYF. CDR3 nucleotide sequence: TGCGCCAGTAAACCGAGGAACACAGATACGCAGTATTTT.

This clone came up once. Here the CDR3 reads CASSYAEGTQYF. As DNA, the CDR3 is TGTGCCAGCAGTTACGCCGAGGGTACGCAGTATTTT. V and J are TRBV6-6 and TRBJ2-3, with D possibly TRBD2 on 5 matching bases. The CDR3 loop spans 12 amino acids. The germline V gene encodes CDR1 MNHNY and CDR2 SVGAGI (reference sequence). The germline V and J ends were trimmed by 2 bases and 8 bases, with 8 bases remaining between them.